These 29 T cell receptor beta chains were all obtained from the same sample, sequenced in a study of tumor-infiltrating lymphocytes in primary liver carcinoma. The authors made TCR beta cDNA from about 500 ng total RNA with a constant-region primer. Libraries for TCR beta were built through three nested multiplex PCR rounds, which together made up a slightly modified ARM-PCR procedure. Use of TRBV1-TRBV30 forward primers with a C-beta reverse primer characterized the first two PCR rounds, which lasted 10 cycles each. From the multiplex PCR reads, TCRdb called clonotypes with MiXCR, one entry per CDR3 protein. The sample has almost 55,000 distinct CDR3 sequences, about 80% seen once. Both RNA and DNA were isolated together from approximately 22-30 mg of bulk tissue that had not been sorted. The sequencing input was liver tumor tissue from sampling region 2. As to subset: tumor region T2, inferior pole. These TCRs come from a man in his forties or fifties with primary liver carcinoma and hepatitis B virus infection.

In this sample, this clonotype turned up many times. The chain carries TRBV5-1 and TRBJ2-5; 9 nucleotides agree with TRBD1. Germline CDR1 is SGHRS and CDR2 is YFSETQ. The ends lost 3 bases at V and 5 bases at J; junction bases unmatched: 8. This CDR3 has 15 amino acids. CDR3 sequence (DNA): TGCGCCAGCAGCTGGTCCCGGACAGGGGATGAGACCCAGTACTTC. This encodes CASSWSRTGDETQYF.

By sample share, this clonotype is medium-sized (0.01 to 0.1%). The rearrangement links TRBV5-1 to TRBJ2-1; D may be TRBD1 (5 bases). This CDR3 is 15 amino acids long. The V gene lost 4 bases and the J gene lost 5 bases, with 16 bases spanning the gap. Germline-derived CDR1 and CDR2 are SGHRS and YFSETQ. DNA of the CDR3: TGCGCCAGCAGCCCCACTGGGGCAGTAAACAATGAGCAGTTCTTC. It specifies CASSPTGAVNNEQFF.

In the case of this clonotype: Compared with germline, one end of the junction differs, possibly owing to a read error. V usage is TRBV11-1 and J usage is TRBJ2-1; 8 bases align to TRBD2. CDR3 size: 17 residues. CDR1 SGHAT and CDR2 FQDESV come from the germline V gene (reference sequence). The CDR3 DNA reads as TGTACCAGCAGCCTGGGACTAGTGGGAGAAGTTGACAATAAGCAGTTCTTC. Its translation: CTSSLGLVGEVDNKQFF.

Comments on this clonotype: A much larger clonotype is one base distant, so this may be a read error. The chain is built from TRBV30 and TRBJ2-4; D tentatively reads TRBD1 or TRBD2 (5 bases each). Trimming removed 7 bases at V and 10 bases at J, with 20 bases between. Germline loops: CDR1 GTSNPN, CDR2 SVGIG (reference sequence). This CDR3 has 13 amino acids. The CDR3 DNA is TGTGCCTACTCGGGACGGGAAAGTGATATTCAGTACTTC. Translation gives CAYSGRESDIQYF.

Details on this clonotype: One end of the junction does not line up with germline, which may come from a read error. V and J are TRBV7-8 and TRBJ2-5; no reliable D call. This CDR3 region has 16 residues. CDR1 and CDR2 (germline): SGHVS, FQNEAQ. CDR3 region: CTSSPSSPPVQETQYF. As DNA, the CDR3 is TGTACCAGCAGCCCGTCCAGCCCCCCCGTTCAAGAGACCCAGTACTTC. Looking up the rest from reference TRBV7-8 and TRBJ2-5 gives the full variable domain: GAGVSQSPRYKVAKRGQDVALRCDPISGHVSLFWYQQALGQGPEFLTYFQNEAQLDKSGLPSDRFFAERPEGSVSTLKIQRTQQEDSAVYLCTSSPSSPPVQETQYFGPGTRLLVL.

This clonotype was detected once. The final CDR3 position lacks the conserved phenylalanine or tryptophan, pointing to a likely read error. Because the CDR3's place on the DNA is in doubt, the DNA is left out and the CDR3 is given as listed by TCRdb. The gene calls are TRBV7-8 and TRBJ1-5. The CDR3 comprises 13 residues, both ends counted. Germline CDR1 and CDR2: SGHVS and FQNEAQ. The CDR3 sequence: CASSLNRDQPQHS.

Only one count was recorded for this clonotype. The junction shows a germline mismatch at one end, possibly a read error. The CDR3 coding sequence is TGTGCCAGCAGATACTCGACAGGGATGGTTTGGAATGAGCAGTTCTTC. Its protein is CASRYSTGMVWNEQFF. This rearrangement joins TRBV6-5 to TRBJ2-1; 7 bases match TRBD1. From germline, CDR1 is MNHEY and CDR2 SVGAGI. The CDR3 is 16 residues long.

Of note for this clonotype: The missing conserved phenylalanine or tryptophan at the end of this CDR3 makes a read error likely. This rearrangement joins TRBV11-2 to TRBJ2-7; 15 nucleotides agree with TRBD2. The germline gives CDR1 SGHAT, CDR2 FQNNGV. The CDR3 has 18 amino acids. CDR3 loop: CASSFSVGLAGGGYGQYS. CDR3 coding DNA: TGTGCCAGCAGCTTTTCCGTTGGACTAGCGGGAGGGGGGTACGGGCAGTACTCC.

The genes are TRBV29-1 and TRBJ2-1; 9 bases agree with TRBD2. The length of the CDR3 is 15 residues. Germline V gene lookup returns CDR1 SQVTM and CDR2 ANQGSEA. The V gene end was trimmed by 0 bases and the J gene end by 11 bases; junction bases not matched to a gene: 11. In DNA, the CDR3 is TGCAGCGTTGAAGACAGTAGCGGGAGACTGGATAAGCAGTTCTTC. It codes for CSVEDSSGRLDKQFF.

Points on this clonotype: Sequence at one end of the junction differs from germline and may be a read error. This rearrangement joins TRBV4-1 to TRBJ1-2; unclear D gene. The CDR3 consists of 13 residues. Germline CDR1 reads MGHRA; CDR2 reads YSYEKL. The chain's CDR3 is CASSETTNYCYTF. The CDR3 DNA reads TGCGCCAGCAGCGAGACAACCAACTATTGCTACACCTTC.

This clonotype has a single count. Given a much more abundant clone one base away, this may be a read error. Written as DNA, the CDR3 is TGTGCCAGCAGCTTAGGAGTCACCCACTTAAATGAGGAGTTCTTC. This translates into CASSLGVTHLNEEFF. The rearrangement links TRBV7-9 to TRBJ2-1, with no clear D. CDR1 SEHNR and CDR2 FQNEAQ come from the germline V gene (reference sequence). The CDR3 runs to 15 residues.

Of note for this clonotype: A much larger clone differs by one base, so this may be a read error. The V and J genes are TRBV16 and TRBJ1-6; D is possibly TRBD1 (6 bases). This CDR3 is built from 15 residues. In germline, CDR1 is KGHSY, CDR2 FQNENV. CDR3 sequence: CAGSQWGPNNSPLHF. CDR3 in DNA: TGTGCCGGCAGCCAATGGGGGCCTAATAATTCACCCCTCCACTTT.

Remarks on this clonotype: The junction and the germline gene differ at one end; a read error may be behind it. The gene calls are TRBV29-1 and TRBJ2-3, with 8 bases matching TRBD1. The germline V gene has CDR1 SQVTM and CDR2 ANQGSEA. The CDR3 has 12 residues. CDR3 DNA sequence: TGCAGCGTAGAAGGGACAGGATATACGCAGTATTTT. It is translated as CSVEGTGYTQYF.

This clonotype was recorded many times. The chain joins TRBV5-1 to TRBJ2-5; D is unclear. CDR3 size: 11 residues. The V end was cut by 0 bases, the J end by 3 bases, with 0 bases between. CDR1 SGHRS and CDR2 YFSETQ come from the germline V gene. CDR3 coding DNA: TGCGCCAGCAGCTTGGAAGAGACCCAGTACTTC. Translation: CASSLEETQYF.

This clonotype was recorded at least ten times. The CDR3 DNA reads as TGTGCCAGCAGCTTGTTAGGGCAGAGCACCAACTATGGCTACACCTTC. Amino acid sequence: CASSLLGQSTNYGYTF. The chain has TRBV5-6 and TRBJ1-2, with D uncertain. Trimming shortened V by 1 base and J by 2 bases, and 15 bases separated the two germline ends. The germline gives CDR1 SGHDT, CDR2 YYEEEE. The CDR3 has 16 amino acids.

This clonotype was observed a few times. The chain employs TRBV11-2 and TRBJ2-5; perhaps D is TRBD1 or TRBD2 (5 bases each). The V and J ends lost 5 bases and 5 bases respectively, with 18 bases between them. The CDR3 has 15 amino acids. Germline CDR1 and CDR2: SGHAT and FQNNGV. The CDR3 loop is CASSIRLGDGETQYF. DNA for the CDR3: TGTGCCAGCAGCATAAGACTCGGGGACGGGGAGACCCAGTACTTC.

In its sample, this clonotype was seen a few times. An end of the junction does not agree with germline; a read error may underlie this. The chain links TRBV11-2 to TRBJ2-7; 9 bases align to TRBD1. The CDR3 length is 15 residues. In germline, CDR1 is SGHAT, CDR2 FQNNGV. CDR3 protein: CASSSTGGPRYEQYF. The DNA of the CDR3 is TGTGCCAGCAGCTCTACAGGGGGCCCTAGGTACGAACAGTACTTC.

Comments on this clonotype: One junction end does not reproduce the germline sequence, and a read error may be involved. The V and J genes are TRBV11-2 and TRBJ1-1, with 10 positions matching TRBD1. From germline, CDR1 is SGHAT and CDR2 FQNNGV. The CDR3 is made up of 17 amino acids. CDR3 amino acids: CPSSRMGGQGFGIEVFF. CDR3 nucleotide sequence: TGTCCCAGCAGCCGAATGGGGGGACAGGGGTTCGGCATTGAAGTTTTCTTT.

About this clonotype: At one end, the junction sequence differs from germline, possibly due to a read error. This chain joins TRBV11-2 and TRBJ2-7; D is unclear. The CDR3 has 13 amino acids. CDR1 is SGHAT, CDR2 FQNNGV, per germline. The CDR3 loop is CASTTPYVWEQYF. The CDR3 bases are TGCGCCAGCACCACCCCTTACGTATGGGAGCAGTACTTC. Variable domain in full (rest from reference TRBV11-2 and TRBJ2-7): EAGVAQSPRYKIIEKRQSVAFWCNPISGHATLYWYQQILGQGPKLLIQFQNNGVVDDSQLPKDRFSAERLKGVDSTLKIQPAKLEDSAVYLCASTTPYVWEQYFGPGTRLTVT.

A note on this clonotype: The CDR3 ends on some other residue instead of the conserved phenylalanine or tryptophan, so this is likely a read error. This rearrangement joins TRBV11-2 to TRBJ2-5; 10 bases map to TRBD2. Germline assignment: CDR1 SGHAT and CDR2 FQNNGV. The CDR3 totals 15 residues. CDR3: CASSLGLADGRDQYL. In DNA, the CDR3 is TGTGCCAGTAGCTTAGGACTAGCGGACGGGAGAGACCAGTACTTA.

With regard to this clonotype: The missing conserved phenylalanine or tryptophan at the end of this CDR3 makes a read error likely. The CDR3 nucleotides read TGTGCTAACAGACACTCCAATACCGGGACAGGGGGCCTAGATACGCAGTATTCT. Protein: CANRHSNTGTGGLDTQYS. The chain recombines TRBV28 with TRBJ2-3; 12 nucleotides match TRBD1. Germline V CDR1 and CDR2: MDHEN, SYDVKM. The CDR3 totals 18 residues.

The rearrangement links TRBV11-2 to TRBJ2-3; unclear D gene. Germline loops: CDR1 SGHAT, CDR2 FQNNGV. The V gene lost 0 bases and the J gene lost 6 bases, with 7 bases spanning the gap. The CDR3 spans 13 residues. CDR3 nucleotide sequence: TGTGCCAGCAGCTTAGAGGTGGGTGATACGCAGTATTTT. Translation: CASSLEVGDTQYF.

The table lists this clonotype with many counts. The chain combines TRBV2 with TRBJ2-7; 10 bases are a match to TRBD1. Germline trimming cut 5 bases from V and 5 bases from J; bases unmatched to any gene: 9. The length of the CDR3 is 15 residues. Germline assignment: CDR1 SNHLY and CDR2 FYNNEI. This chain's CDR3 is CASSFDRGRSDEQYF. The CDR3 DNA reads TGTGCCAGCAGTTTCGACAGGGGGCGTTCGGACGAGCAGTACTTC. Full variable domain (outside the CDR3, taken from reference TRBV2 and TRBJ2-7): EPEVTQTPSHQVTQMGQEVILRCVPISNHLYFYWYRQILGQKVEFLVSFYNNEISEKSEIFDDQFSVERPDGSNFTLKIRSTKLEDSAMYFCASSFDRGRSDEQYFGPGTRLTVT.

Regarding this clonotype: A read error may account for a junction end that differs from germline. The V and J genes are TRBV6-5 and TRBJ2-7; TRBD2 might be the D (6 bases). Germline CDR1 MNHEY, CDR2 SVGAGI. The length of the CDR3 is 13 residues. The CDR3 region is CASNRDWGYEQHF. The CDR3 nucleotides read TGTGCCAGTAACCGGGACTGGGGCTACGAGCAGCACTTC.

This clonotype was recorded at least ten times. This chain joins TRBV28 and TRBJ2-3, with 7 bases fitting TRBD2. Per the germline V gene, CDR1 is MDHEN and CDR2 is SYDVKM. Unmatched junction bases numbered 3, after V lost 2 bases and J lost 1 base. This CDR3 is 15 amino acids long. CDR3 in amino acids: CASSLTAGGTDTQYF. The CDR3 nucleotides are TGTGCCAGCAGTTTAACTGCGGGAGGCACAGATACGCAGTATTTT.

About this clonotype: The junction differs from germline at one of its ends, possibly a read error. This sequence joins TRBV12-3 or TRBV12-4 and TRBJ1-5; 12 bases agree with TRBD1. The CDR3 loop spans 15 amino acids. CDR3 region: CASSFGTGGTQPQHF. CDR3 coding DNA: TGTGCCAGCAGTTTTGGGACAGGGGGCACTCAGCCACAGCATTTT.

In DNA, the CDR3 is TGTGCCAGCAGTTTACCCGGACTAGTGAGTAACAATGAGCAGTTCTTC. Amino acid sequence: CASSLPGLVSNNEQFF. The chain uses TRBV28 and TRBJ2-1; TRBD2 matches at 7 bases. The CDR3 loop spans 16 amino acids. Germline loops: CDR1 MDHEN, CDR2 SYDVKM. J lost 5 bases, V lost 2 bases, and 9 bases had no gene match.

This chain joins TRBV6-6 and TRBJ1-4, with a weak D call TRBD1 (6 bases). There are 14 residues in the CDR3. The germline V gene has CDR1 MNHNY and CDR2 SVGAGI (reference sequence). V lost 5 bases and J 5 bases, leaving 12 bases between the germline ends. The CDR3 protein is CASSKGQHNEKLFF. In DNA form, the CDR3 reads TGTGCCAGCAGTAAAGGACAGCACAATGAAAAACTGTTTTTT.

The chain has TRBV6-1 and TRBJ2-3; TRBD2 aligns across 8 bases. Germline CDR1 reads MNHNS; CDR2 reads SASEGT. V lost 8 bases to trimming and J lost 4 bases; unmatched junction nucleotides: 8. The CDR3 runs to 14 residues. CDR3 DNA sequence: TGTGCCAGCGTACTAGCGGAGGGGGCAGATACGCAGTATTTT. As protein: CASVLAEGADTQYF.